This T cell receptor beta chain was observed in a study of shared clonotypes between healthy human individuals. The CDR3 has 11 amino acids. Deletions cut 6 bases from V and 7 bases from J, with 9 bases between. CDR1 and CDR2 from the germline V gene are LGHNT and FRNRAP. Libraries were prepared by immunoSEQ multiplex PCR; TCRdb keeps only in-frame clonotypes and omits some of them. The data show a few hundred thousand clones, 60% to 80% seen once. This receptor was obtained from a woman in her forties in good health. Some clones in this sample may be carry-over from other donors' samples. The V call is TRBV12-5, the J call TRBJ2-5; D gene ambiguous. The sequenced material came from PBMCs. The CDR3 is CASGQGGTQYF. CDR3 bases: TGTGCTAGTGGCCAAGGCGGGACCCAGTACTTC. Variable domain in full (rest from reference TRBV12-5 and TRBJ2-5): DARVTQTPRHKVTEMGQEVTMRCQPILGHNTVFWYRQTMMQGLELLAYFRNRAPLDDSGMPKDRFSAEMPDATLATLKIQPSEPRDSAVYFCASGQGGTQYFGPGTRLLVL.